In its sample, the clone carrying this TCR beta chain was seen once. What it binds is unknown. This specimen belongs to a study of T cell responses to AZD1222 COVID-19 vaccine. Study observations and caveats: The repertoires were collected only after the peak T cell response. Clonal diversity was possibly underestimated, and white British individuals and females predominated among donors.

V gave up 5 bases and J gave up 5 bases, with 11 bases separating them. This CDR3 is built from 13 residues. From germline, CDR1 is SGHTA and CDR2 FQGTGA. Method: immunoSEQ multiplex PCR; TCRdb's copy keeps in-frame clones and lacks some. This sample has 150,000 or so clones, with approximately 90% found just once. The sequence was obtained from an adult in good health. Sequencing was performed on peripheral blood, taken on day 0 of AZD1222 vaccination. The chain combines TRBV7-3 with TRBJ2-3; D uncertain. CDR3 DNA sequence: TGTGCCAGCAGCATAGCCCTGAGAGATACGCAGTATTTT. Residues: CASSIALRDTQYF.